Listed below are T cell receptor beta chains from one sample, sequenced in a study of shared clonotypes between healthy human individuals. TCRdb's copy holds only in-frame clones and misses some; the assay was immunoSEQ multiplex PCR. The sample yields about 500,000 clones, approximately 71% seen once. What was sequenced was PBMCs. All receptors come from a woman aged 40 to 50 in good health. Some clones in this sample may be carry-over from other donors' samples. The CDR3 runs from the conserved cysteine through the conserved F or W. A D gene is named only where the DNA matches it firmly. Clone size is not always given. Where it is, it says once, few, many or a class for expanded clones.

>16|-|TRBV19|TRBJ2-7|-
TGTGCCAGTACAGCCGGCCAGGCGGACAAATCCTACGAGCAGTACTTC
CASTAGQADKSYEQYF
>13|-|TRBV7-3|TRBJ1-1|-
TGTGCCAGCAGCCTGGGGTGGGACACTGAAGCTTTCTTT
CASSLGWDTEAFF
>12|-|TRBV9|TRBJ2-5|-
TGTGCCAGCAGCCCTGGGGGGGAGACCCAGTACTTC
CASSPGGETQYF
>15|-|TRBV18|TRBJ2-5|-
TGTGCCAGCTCTCTAGGTTCCGCACCCCAAGAGACCCAGTACTTC
CASSLGSAPQETQYF
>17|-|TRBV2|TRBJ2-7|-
TGTGCCAGCAGTGACCTAGTTAGCGGAGGGAGCTCCTACGAGCAGTACTTC
CASSDLVSGGSSYEQYF
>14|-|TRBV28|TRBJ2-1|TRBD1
TGTGCCAGCAGTTCGGCAGGGGGATACAATGAGCAGTTCTTC
CASSSAGGYNEQFF
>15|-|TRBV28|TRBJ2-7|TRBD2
TGTGCCAGCAGTTTCCTCGCAGCGGGAAGCTACGAGCAGTACTTC
CASSFLAAGSYEQYF
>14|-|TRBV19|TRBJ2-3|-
TGTGCCAGTAGTAACACAGGGGAGGCAGATACGCAGTATTTT
CASSNTGEADTQYF
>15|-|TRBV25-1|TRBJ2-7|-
TGTGCCAGCAGTGAGCCCCGACCTGGATCCTACGAGCAGTACTTC
CASSEPRPGSYEQYF
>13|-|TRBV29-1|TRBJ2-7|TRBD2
TGCAGCGCCGGGACTAGCGGGAGTGACGAGCAGTACTTC
CSAGTSGSDEQYF
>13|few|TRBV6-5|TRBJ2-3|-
TGTGCCAGCAGCCAAGACTGGCGGGGTACGCAGTATTTT
CASSQDWRGTQYF
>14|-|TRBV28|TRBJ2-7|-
TGTGCCAGCCTCATCGGCAGGGGCGCCTACGAGCAGTACTTC
CASLIGRGAYEQYF
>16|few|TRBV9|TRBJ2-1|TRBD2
TGTGCCAGCAGCGTAGAGTTAGCGGGAGGGCAGGATGAGCAGTTCTTC
CASSVELAGGQDEQFF
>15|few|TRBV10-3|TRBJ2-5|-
TGTGCCATCAGCCTGGGACACGCTACCCAAGAGACCCAGTACTTC
CAISLGHATQETQYF
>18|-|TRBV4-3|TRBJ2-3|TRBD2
TGCGCCAGCAGCCGGCTTACCCTAGCGGGAGGGGCGGCAGATACGCAGTATTTT
CASSRLTLAGGAADTQYF
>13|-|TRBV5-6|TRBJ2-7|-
TGTGCCAGCAGCCCGGGACTTAACTACGAGCAGTACTTC
CASSPGLNYEQYF
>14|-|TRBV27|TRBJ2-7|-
TGTGCCAGCAGTTTAGACTTAAACTCCTACGAGCAGTACTTC
CASSLDLNSYEQYF
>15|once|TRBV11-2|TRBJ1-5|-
TGTGCCAGCAGCTTAGGTCGGCATAGCAATCAGCCCCAGCATTTT
CASSLGRHSNQPQHF
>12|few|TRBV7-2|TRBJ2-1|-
TGTGCCAGCAGCTTCTATCTCAATGAGCAGTTCTTC
CASSFYLNEQFF
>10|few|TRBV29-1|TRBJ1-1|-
TGCAGCGCCGCAAACACTGAAGCTTTCTTT
CSAANTEAFF
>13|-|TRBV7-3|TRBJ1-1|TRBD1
TGTGCCAGCAGCCCAGGGACAGGGAGCCGAGCTTTCTTT
CASSPGTGSRAFF
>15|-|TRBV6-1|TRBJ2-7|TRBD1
TGTGCCAGTAGTGGAAGGACAGGGGGCACGTACGAGCAGTACTTC
CASSGRTGGTYEQYF
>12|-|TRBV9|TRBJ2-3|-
TGTGCCAGCAGCGTAGATCGGGATACGCAGTATTTT
CASSVDRDTQYF
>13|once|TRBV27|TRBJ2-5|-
TGTGCCAGCAGTTGGAGGGACGGAGAGACCCAGTACTTC
CASSWRDGETQYF
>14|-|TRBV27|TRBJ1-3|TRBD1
TGTGCCAGCAGTTCCAGGACAGGTGGAAACACCATATATTTT
CASSSRTGGNTIYF
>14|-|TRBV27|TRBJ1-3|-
TGTGCCAGCAGTTTAGGGGGAGCTGGAAACACCATATATTTT
CASSLGGAGNTIYF
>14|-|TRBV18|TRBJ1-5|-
TGTGCCAGCTCACCCCCCGGGGGCGGTCAGCCCCAGCATTTT
CASSPPGGGQPQHF
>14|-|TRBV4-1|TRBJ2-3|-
TGCGCCAGCAGCCCAAGCGGCCGCACAGATACGCAGTATTTT
CASSPSGRTDTQYF
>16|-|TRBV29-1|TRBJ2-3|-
TGCAGCGTAGTACCCCGGGGGGCAGGGCACACAGATACGCAGTATTTT
CSVVPRGAGHTDTQYF
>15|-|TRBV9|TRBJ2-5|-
TGTGCCAGCAGCGCTACCGGGACATACCAAGAGACCCAGTACTTC
CASSATGTYQETQYF
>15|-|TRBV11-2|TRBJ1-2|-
TGTGCCAGCAGCTTATTGCTGGAGGGCGTCTATGGCTACACCTTC
CASSLLLEGVYGYTF
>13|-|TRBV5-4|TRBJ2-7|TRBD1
TGTGCCAGCAGCGGTGGACAGGGCTACGAGCAGTACTTC
CASSGGQGYEQYF
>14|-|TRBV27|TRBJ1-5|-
TGTGCCAGCAGGGTCGGGCCGGGGAATCAGCCCCAGCATTTT
CASRVGPGNQPQHF
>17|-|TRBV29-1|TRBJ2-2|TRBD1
TGCAGCGTTGAAGAGAACAAGGGGGCCCCTGGGGACGGGGAGCTGTTTTTT
CSVEENKGAPGDGELFF
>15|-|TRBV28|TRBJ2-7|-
TGTGCCAGCAGTCTGAATCTGGGACTTTCTGACGAGCAGTACTTC
CASSLNLGLSDEQYF
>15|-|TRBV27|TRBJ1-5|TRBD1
TGTGCCAGCAGTTTGGGGACAGGCTTTCATCAGCCCCAGCATTTT
CASSLGTGFHQPQHF
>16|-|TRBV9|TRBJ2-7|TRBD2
TGTGCCAGCAGCCCCGGGACTAGCGGGAGAATGGGCGAGCAGTACTTC
CASSPGTSGRMGEQYF
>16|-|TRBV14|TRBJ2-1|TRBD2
TGTGCCAGCAGCCAAGATCGGGGCGGGAGGCACAGTGAGCAGTTCTTC
CASSQDRGGRHSEQFF
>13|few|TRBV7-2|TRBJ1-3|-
TGTGCCAGCAGCTCAGGGTTTGGAAACACCATATATTTT
CASSSGFGNTIYF
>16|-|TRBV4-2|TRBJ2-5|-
TGTGCCAGCAGCCAAGCCGAGGGCGGGTTCCAAGAGACCCAGTACTTC
CASSQAEGGFQETQYF
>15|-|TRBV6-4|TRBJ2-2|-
TGTGCCAGCAGTGACTCGATACGGGAAACCGGGGAGCTGTTTTTT
CASSDSIRETGELFF
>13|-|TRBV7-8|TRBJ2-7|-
TGTGCCAGCAGCTCCGCGACGGCGGGACGGCAGTACTTC
CASSSATAGRQYF
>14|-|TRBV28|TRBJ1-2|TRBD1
TGTGCCAGCAGTCCCCCGGACAGGAACTATGGCTACACCTTC
CASSPPDRNYGYTF
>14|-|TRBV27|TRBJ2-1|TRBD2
TGTGCCAGCAGAGCGACTAGCTTTCGTAATGAGCAGTTCTTC
CASRATSFRNEQFF
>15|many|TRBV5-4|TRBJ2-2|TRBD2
TGTGCCAGCAGCTTGGCTAGCGGGAACACCGGGGAGCTGTTTTTT
CASSLASGNTGELFF
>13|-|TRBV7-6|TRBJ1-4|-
TGTGCCAGCAGCTTTAGAAAATCTGAAAAACTGTTTTTT
CASSFRKSEKLFF
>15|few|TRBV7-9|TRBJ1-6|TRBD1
TGTGCCAGCAGCCTAAGGGACAGTCCGAATTCACCCCTCCACTTT
CASSLRDSPNSPLHF
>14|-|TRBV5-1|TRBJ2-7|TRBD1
TGCGCCAGCAGCTTGGCCGGACAGGTTTACGAGCAGTACTTC
CASSLAGQVYEQYF
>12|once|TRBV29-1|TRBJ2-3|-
TGCAGCGCCGACGGTGGCACAGATACGCAGTATTTT
CSADGGTDTQYF
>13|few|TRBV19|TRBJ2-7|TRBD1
TGTGCCAGTAAGGGGGGACAGGTCTACGAGCAGTACTTC
CASKGGQVYEQYF
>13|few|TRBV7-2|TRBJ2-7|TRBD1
TGTGCCAGCAGCCTCCGGGACAGGGGCGAGCAGTACTTC
CASSLRDRGEQYF
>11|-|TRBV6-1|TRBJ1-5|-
TGTGCCAGCAGTGCGGGGCAGCCCCAGCATTTT
CASSAGQPQHF
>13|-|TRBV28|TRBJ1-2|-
TGTGCCAGCAGAGCTTCCCGGGGCTATGGCTACACCTTC
CASRASRGYGYTF
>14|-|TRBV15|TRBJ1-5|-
TGTGCCACCAGCAGAGGACGGAGCAATCAGCCCCAGCATTTT
CATSRGRSNQPQHF
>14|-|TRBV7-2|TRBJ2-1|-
TGTGCCAGCAGCCCGGGACTGGATTACAATGAGCAGTTCTTC
CASSPGLDYNEQFF
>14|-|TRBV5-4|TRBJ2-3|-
TGTGCCAGCAGCCCCCCAACCGGGGTAGATACGCAGTATTTT
CASSPPTGVDTQYF
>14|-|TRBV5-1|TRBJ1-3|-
TGCGCCAGCAGCTTGGCCCCGGGGGGAAACACCATATATTTT
CASSLAPGGNTIYF
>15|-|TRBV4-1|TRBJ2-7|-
TGCGCCAGCAGCCAAGGGAACAGCCCCCATCGGCAGCAGTACTTC
CASSQGNSPHRQQYF